The 20 T cell receptor beta chains reported below all come from one sample, sequenced in a study of shared T cell receptors in the human thymus. TCRdb's copy holds only in-frame clones and misses some; the assay was immunoSEQ multiplex PCR. The sample lists about 660,000 clones; roughly 90% were seen once. The data also belong to a second study, concerning human thymus T cells.

The sample comprised thymocytes. Receptors were obtained from a boy in the first two years of life with a congenital heart defect.

The gene calls are TRBV20-1 and TRBJ2-7; 9 bases align to TRBD2. The CDR3 is made up of 11 amino acids. The ends lost 5 bases at V and 6 bases at J; junction bases unmatched: 2. Germline V CDR1 and CDR2: DFQATT, SNEGSKA (reference sequence). The CDR3 DNA is TGCAGTGCTGTACTAGCGGGCGAGCAGTACTTC. Translating it yields CSAVLAGEQYF.

J is TRBJ2-7 and V is TRBV15; 8 bases are shared with TRBD1. V lost 0 bases and J lost 5; bases outside the gene matches: 9. This CDR3 is built from 16 residues. Germline assignment: CDR1 LNHNV and CDR2 YYDKDF (reference sequence). The CDR3 here is CATSREGAGGADEQYF. The DNA for the CDR3 is TGTGCCACCAGCAGAGAAGGGGCAGGGGGCGCGGACGAGCAGTACTTC.

The chain is built from TRBV5-8 and TRBJ2-3; D is possibly TRBD2 (5 bases). The CDR3 is 12 residues long. Germline V lookup: CDR1 SGHTS, CDR2 YDEGEE. The V gene lost 4 bases and the J gene lost 6 bases, with 9 bases spanning the gap. CDR3 amino acids: CASSIGDDTQYF. The CDR3, as DNA: TGTGCCAGCAGCATCGGGGATGATACGCAGTATTTT.

The J gene is TRBJ1-2, the V gene TRBV4-1, with D unresolved. Trimming pared 1 base from V and 0 bases from J, leaving 18 bases between. The CDR3 is made up of 18 amino acids. CDR1 is MGHRA, CDR2 YSYEKL, per germline. CDR3 residues: CASSQVREKHDPNYGYTF. CDR3 DNA: TGCGCCAGCAGCCAAGTAAGGGAGAAACACGATCCTAACTATGGCTACACCTTC.

J is TRBJ1-1 and V is TRBV4-3; weak D call: TRBD1 (6 bases). Trimming left V 5 bases short and J 3 bases short, with 16 bases between. The CDR3 extends over 15 amino acids. CDR1 LGHNA and CDR2 YSLEER come from the germline V gene. CDR3 protein: CASSKRGRGDTEAFF. CDR3 nucleotide sequence: TGCGCCAGCAGCAAAAGGGGCAGGGGAGACACTGAAGCTTTCTTT.

The chain recombines TRBV5-4 with TRBJ2-2, with 7 bases that match TRBD2. This CDR3 is built from 12 residues. Per the germline V gene, CDR1 is SGHNT and CDR2 is YYREEE (reference sequence). Trimming cost V 4 bases and J 6 bases; bases outside gene matches: 0. The CDR3 DNA sequence: TGTGCCAGCAGCGGGGGGGCCGGGGAGCTGTTTTTT. Protein: CASSGGAGELFF.

The chain joins TRBV5-6 to TRBJ2-7, with 11 bases fitting TRBD2. Trimming removed 0 bases from V and 3 bases from J; junction bases left unmatched: 5. This CDR3 spans 16 amino acids. Germline CDR1 reads SGHDT; CDR2 reads YYEEEE. This CDR3 reads CASSLVGLAEYYEQYF. As DNA, the CDR3 is TGTGCCAGCAGCTTGGTGGGACTAGCGGAATACTACGAGCAGTACTTC.

The rearrangement joins TRBV21-1 to TRBJ1-1. TRBV21-1 is described as a pseudogene. This CDR3 has 14 residues. The CDR3 here is CASTLGGLGAEAFF. CDR3 bases: TGTGCCAGCACCCTGGGGGGGCTTGGGGCTGAAGCTTTCTTT.

The V gene is TRBV2, the J gene TRBJ1-1, with D unresolved. V gave up 0 bases and J gave up 11 bases, with 7 bases separating them. The germline V gene encodes CDR1 SNHLY and CDR2 FYNNEI. The CDR3 loop spans 11 amino acids. CDR3 in DNA: TGTGCCAGCAGTGAAGCGGCGAGGGCTTTCTTT. It yields the protein CASSEAARAFF.

This sequence joins TRBV11-2 and TRBJ2-7; D not resolved. The V end lost 0 bases, the J end lost 2 bases, and 20 bases lay between the germline ends. The CDR3 totals 18 residues. Germline CDR1 is SGHAT and CDR2 is FQNNGV. The CDR3 DNA reads as TGTGCCAGCAGCTTAGAGAGCGCGACGAAGCTTACTGCCTACGAGCAGTACTTC. Translation: CASSLESATKLTAYEQYF.

The rearrangement links TRBV9 to TRBJ2-7; TRBD2 is a possible D gene (6 bases). V was shortened by 4 bases and J by 3 bases, with 17 bases between the two germline ends. The CDR3 length is 15 residues. Germline assignment: CDR1 SGDLS and CDR2 YYNGEE. The CDR3: CASSPGLALLYEQYF. In DNA, the CDR3 is TGTGCCAGCAGCCCGGGACTCGCTCTACTCTACGAGCAGTACTTC.

This chain joins TRBV5-1 and TRBJ2-1; perhaps TRBD2 as D (5 bases). Germline V lookup: CDR1 SGHRS, CDR2 YFSETQ. This CDR3 contains 16 residues. V was pared by 5 bases and J by 1 base, with 16 bases between. The CDR3 region has the DNA TGCGCCAGCAGAGAATCCGTACTAGGTTCCTACAATGAGCAGTTCTTC. This translates into CASRESVLGSYNEQFF.

The CDR3 loop is CATSRDQGPRQGGYEQYF. CDR3 nucleotide sequence: TGTGCCACCAGCAGAGACCAGGGACCCCGACAGGGGGGGTACGAGCAGTACTTC. The chain has TRBV15 and TRBJ2-7, with 9 positions matching TRBD1. J was trimmed by 4 bases and V by 0 bases; bases with no gene match: 13. This CDR3 comprises 18 residues. In germline, CDR1 is LNHNV, CDR2 YYDKDF (reference sequence).

This chain uses TRBV13 with TRBJ1-5; no reliable D call. The CDR3 has 13 residues. Trimming pared 2 bases from V and 5 bases from J, leaving 7 bases between. The germline gives CDR1 PRHDT, CDR2 FYEKMQ (reference sequence). The CDR3 here is CASSLRGHQPQHF. CDR3 DNA: TGTGCCAGCAGCTTACGGGGTCATCAGCCCCAGCATTTT.

This chain joins TRBV4-2 and TRBJ2-1; TRBD2 aligns across 7 bases. The CDR3 consists of 17 residues. The germline CDR1 and CDR2 sequences are LGHNA and YNFKEQ. The V gene end was trimmed by 1 base and the J gene end by 4 bases; junction bases not matched to a gene: 10. This CDR3 is CASSQGVSGVHYNEQFF. In nucleotides, the CDR3 is TGTGCCAGCAGCCAAGGGGTGAGCGGGGTTCATTACAATGAGCAGTTCTTC.

The chain couples TRBV5-6 to TRBJ2-7, with 12 bases lining up with TRBD2. This CDR3 is built from 17 residues. Germline CDR1 and CDR2: SGHDT and YYEEEE. V trimming: 5 bases; J trimming: 2 bases; junction bases outside the gene matches: 11. The CDR3 DNA follows: TGTGCCAGCAGTAATGGGACTAGCGGGTATGTTCCCTACGAGCAGTACTTC. Translated: CASSNGTSGYVPYEQYF.

The chain employs TRBV25-1 and TRBJ1-2, with a tentative D call TRBD1 (5 bases). Trimming shortened V by 6 bases and J by 4 bases, and 15 bases separated the two germline ends. CDR1 is MGHDK, CDR2 SYGVNS, per germline. The CDR3 sequence is 14 residues long. CDR3 nucleotides: TGTGCCAGCAGCCGTAGACAGCCGGGCTATGGCTACACCTTC. Protein sequence: CASSRRQPGYGYTF.

The chain joins TRBV6-4 to TRBJ2-2; no reliable D call. Deletions cut 5 bases from V and 0 bases from J, with 7 bases between. CDR3 length: 14 residues. Germline assignment: CDR1 MRHNA and CDR2 SNTAGT. The CDR3 spells CASSRGANTGELFF. CDR3 in DNA: TGTGCCAGCAGTCGCGGCGCGAACACCGGGGAGCTGTTTTTT.

V and J are TRBV27 and TRBJ2-3, with TRBD1 identical over 7 bases. The germline gives CDR1 MNHEY, CDR2 SMNVEV (reference sequence). V lost 4 bases to trimming and J lost 0 bases; unmatched junction nucleotides: 4. There are 15 residues in the CDR3. CDR3 region: CASSSDRASTDTQYF. The CDR3 DNA is TGTGCCAGCAGTTCAGACAGGGCTAGCACAGATACGCAGTATTTT.

The J gene is TRBJ2-7, the V gene TRBV4-3; 7 bases line up with TRBD1. Germline CDR1 is LGHNA and CDR2 is YSLEER. The V gene end was trimmed by 0 bases and the J gene end by 2 bases; junction bases not matched to a gene: 7. The CDR3 runs to 16 residues. The CDR3 here is CASSQDGTAVPYEQYF. The CDR3 DNA follows: TGCGCCAGCAGCCAAGATGGGACAGCCGTTCCCTACGAGCAGTACTTC.